This T cell receptor (beta chain) was sequenced during a study of CD8+ T cells in alopecia areata. Study-level findings and limits: Persistence of many expanded lesional clones was seen in scalp and blood during tofacitinib.

V lost 0 bases, J lost 7 bases, and 13 bases lay in between. Germline lookup yields CDR1 GTSNPN and CDR2 SVGIG (reference sequence). This CDR3 has 13 residues. As to this clone: Its cognate antigen is unknown.

Extracted from the samples, RNA was reverse transcribed into cDNA to serve as the sequencing template. TCRdb's copy holds only in-frame clones and misses some; the assay was immunoSEQ multiplex PCR. The repertoire holds about 290,000 clones, more than 45% seen once, with over 1.5% in the top ten. The treatment: oral pan-JAK inhibitor, 5-10 mg twice daily. Sorting from PBMCs produced CD4+ and CD8+ T cells. This TCR came from a human donor with alopecia areata. The V gene is TRBV30, the J gene TRBJ2-7; D might be TRBD2 (7 bases). This material consisted of CD4+ T cells sorted from blood, taken at week 24, from a patient treated with tofacitinib. This chain's CDR3 is CAWSVRKGGEQYF. The CDR3, as DNA: TGTGCCTGGAGTGTACGAAAGGGGGGGGAGCAGTACTTC.